Listed here is a single TCR beta chain. Its antigen remains undetermined. No quality values exist for individual bases; no much larger clone is one base distant. This sample is part of a study of glioma-infiltrating T cells after dendritic cell vaccination (dated by TCRdb to the mid-2010s). General notes on the study: A cohort of approximately 15 glioblastoma patients from Phase I and II dendritic cell vaccination trials was included, of whom 9 were newly diagnosed and 6 had recurrent disease. The vaccine consisted of monocyte-derived dendritic cells cultured seven days with IL-4 and GM-CSF, then pulsed overnight with autologous tumor lysate. Survival after dendritic cell vaccination was correlated with TCR sequencing metrics, such as TIL content and the overlap between tumor and blood repertoires. Patients received autologous tumor lysate-pulsed dendritic cell vaccination between about 2002 and 2013. Tumor-infiltrating lymphocyte content was quantified and tumor and blood repertoires were compared in dendritic cell-vaccinated glioblastoma patients by deep sequencing of TCR beta CDR3 regions. Each patient got three intradermal injections of the dendritic cell vaccine, spaced at biweekly intervals, in the arm below the axilla. General study outcomes and caveats: No direct relationship between TCR clonality and survival was found, suggesting that a diverse polyclonal response may matter. After dendritic cell vaccination, a higher estimated pretreatment TIL content predicted longer time to progression and longer overall survival. The cohort was small and heterogeneous, few patients had complete blood and tumor sets, and even fewer had initial-recurrent tumor pairs. The TCR overlap response model with three groups was called speculative and said to need prospective validation.

The CDR3 holds 14 amino acids from the cysteine to the phenylalanine. The sequence is cut down to CDR3 DNA, 42 bases in frame from base 1. Cut back by 5 bases and 8 bases, the V and J ends lie 18 bases apart. The germline V gene supplies CDR1 SNHLY and CDR2 FYNNEI. The time point label, as the study defines it: after dendritic cell vaccination, including at tumor progression/relapse. Patients were selected on the basis of adequate residual fresh-frozen tumor tissue and more than two years of available survival data. An isocitrate dehydrogenase mutation was not carried by any of the glioblastoma patients, although molecular status was otherwise variable. PBMC collection took place before vaccination, two weeks after the third vaccination, and at tumor progression if progression occurred. The Qiagen DNeasy Blood extraction Kit was used to extract genomic DNA. TCRB CDR3 regions were amplified from approximately 2 ug genomic DNA, or all available DNA if less, using the immunoSEQ assay. The multiplex PCR relied on 60 forward primers for TCR V beta segments and 13 reverse primers for J beta segments. Synthetic control templates were spiked into each sample at limiting dilution to estimate reads per starting template. Reads of 87 bp were generated by sequencing on the Illumina HiSeq System. Processing in the source paper ran as follows. PCR and sequencing errors were removed by a nearest neighbor algorithm that merged closely related sequences. TCR overlap was measured as the percentage of unique tumor TCR beta sequences also present in the same patient's peripheral blood. Imported from immuneACCESS, the table was reduced by TCRdb to in-frame sequences with V and J called. These copies leave out some clones; in studies compared against another copy, an unresolved V gene accounts for under half, and the cause of the remainder is not known. D and trimming come from the DNA, and the V and J calls and clone size come from that table. The sample table contains tens of thousands of clones; only one count was recorded for over 80% of them. The ten largest account for around 7% of the sample.

This receptor was obtained from a human donor with glioblastoma. The specimen comprised blood, sampled after dendritic cell vaccination. The chain is assembled from TRBV2 and TRBJ1-1, with TRBD1 perhaps the D gene, on 6 matching bases. The CDR3 is CASSQTGTPMEAFF. The nucleotides are TGTGCCAGCAGTCAAACAGGGACCCCCATGGAAGCTTTCTTT.